These T cell receptor beta chains were read from a single sample in a study of blood T cell repertoires in COVID-19. Some clones are missing from TCRdb's copy, which holds only in-frame ones; the method was immunoSEQ multiplex PCR. The sample holds approximately 230,000 clones; about nine tenths are singletons and the top ten take around 2%. Material: peripheral blood. The receptor set was obtained from a man aged 25 to 40 who had recovered from COVID-19. Both conserved end residues are part of each CDR3. Each record gives: V gene, D gene, J gene, CDR3 DNA, CDR3 protein. D genes are given only for firm matches.

>TRBV7-2|NA|TRBJ1-3
TGTGCCAGCAGCTCTTTGACAGGATCGAAACAGACCATATATTTT
CASSSLTGSKQTIYF
>TRBV11-1|TRBD1|TRBJ1-1
TGTGCCAGCAGCGCACGACAGGGGAGCACTGAAGCTTTCTTT
CASSARQGSTEAFF
>TRBV30|NA|TRBJ1-4
TGTGCCTGGAGTGAGGGGACAACTAATGAAAAACTGTTTTTT
CAWSEGTTNEKLFF
>TRBV14|NA|TRBJ2-7
TGTGCCAGCAGCCCACTCCCCGGGACATCCTACTACGAGCAGTACTTC
CASSPLPGTSYYEQYF
>TRBV27|TRBD1|TRBJ1-5
TGTGCCAGCAGGGACAGGGTCGACGGCAATCAGCCCCAGCATTTT
CASRDRVDGNQPQHF
>TRBV6-5|NA|TRBJ1-6
TGTGCCAGCAGTTACAACGGGGTTCTGAATTCACCCCTCCACTTT
CASSYNGVLNSPLHF
>TRBV12-5|TRBD1|TRBJ1-1
TGTGCTAGTGGTTTGACAAGGGACAGGGGAGAAGCTTTCTTT
CASGLTRDRGEAFF
>TRBV19|TRBD2|TRBJ2-2
TGTGCCAGTACCCCGACTAGCGGGGGGCCCAACACCGGGGAGCTGTTTTTT
CASTPTSGGPNTGELFF
>TRBV19|NA|TRBJ1-5
TGTGCCAGTAGTCTAGGACAGAGTAATCAGCCCCAGCATTTT
CASSLGQSNQPQHF
>TRBV30|NA|TRBJ1-3
TGTGCCTGGAGTGTAGGGGGCTCTGGAAACACCATATATTTT
CAWSVGGSGNTIYF
>TRBV11-2|NA|TRBJ1-1
TGTGCCAGCAGCTTAGTTCCCCATCAAGAGGAAGCTTTCTTT
CASSLVPHQEEAFF
>TRBV9|NA|TRBJ1-1
TGTGCCAGCAGCGCCAAACTAGACAGGAACGCTGAAGCTTTCTTT
CASSAKLDRNAEAFF
>TRBV15|NA|TRBJ1-4
TGTGCCACCAGCCCGAGAAGAGGGTCCAATGAAAAACTGTTTTTT
CATSPRRGSNEKLFF
>TRBV5-1|TRBD1|TRBJ2-3
TGCGCCAGCAGCTCAGGGGGAATGGAGACAGATACGCAGTATTTT
CASSSGGMETDTQYF
>TRBV11-1|NA|TRBJ2-7
TGTGCCAGCAGCTTAGCCGGTCAGGGGTTAAACTACGAGCAGTACTTC
CASSLAGQGLNYEQYF
>TRBV5-4|NA|TRBJ2-6
TGTGCCAGCAGCCGCTCTGGGGCCAACGTCCTGACTTTC
CASSRSGANVLTF
>TRBV2|NA|TRBJ2-1
TGTGCCAGCAAATGGCAGGGGAATGAGCAGTTCTTC
CASKWQGNEQFF